These 28 T cell receptor beta chains were all obtained from the same sample, sequenced in a study of blood T cell repertoires in COVID-19 (TCRdb year 2020). Library preparation used the immunoSEQ multiplex PCR assay. Not all clones reach the TCRdb copy of this immuneACCESS table, which keeps in-frame sequences only. Checked studies attribute under half of the gap to unresolved V genes and leave the rest unexplained. A total of around 370,000 clones appear in this sample, around 89% of them only once. The top ten clonotypes cover about 7% of the sample. Material: peripheral blood. The receptor source for this set is a man between 18 and 35 years old with active or convalescent COVID-19.

V usage is TRBV2 and J usage is TRBJ1-3; possible D gene TRBD1, 5 bases. The CDR3 sequence is 14 residues long. CDR1 is SNHLY, CDR2 FYNNEI, per germline. Trimming removed 1 base from V and 10 bases from J, with 14 bases in between. CDR3 sequence: CASSEEGPGHTIYF. The CDR3 coding sequence is TGTGCCAGCAGTGAAGAGGGCCCCGGACATACCATATATTTT.

Points on this clone: An end of the junction does not agree with germline; a read error may underlie this. The chain is built from TRBV3-1 (or the pseudogene TRBV3-2) and TRBJ2-3, with TRBD1 matching 7 bases. The V gene's germline CDR1 is LGHDT and CDR2 YNNKEL (reference sequence). The CDR3 has 14 amino acids. The CDR3 here is CASSHWDSIDTQYF. For the CDR3, the DNA is TGTGCCAGCAGCCACTGGGACAGCATAGATACGCAGTATTTT.

J is TRBJ2-5 and V is TRBV27, with 7 nucleotides matching TRBD1. Germline CDR1 is MNHEY and CDR2 is SMNVEV (reference sequence). The CDR3 is 14 amino acids. J gave up 4 bases and V 8 bases, and 10 bases lay outside the gene matches. The chain's CDR3 is CASRRDSSGETQYF. CDR3 in DNA: TGTGCCAGCCGTCGGGACAGTTCAGGAGAGACCCAGTACTTC.

CDR3 nucleotide sequence: TGTGCCAGCTCAGAGAAGGGACAACCTAACTATGGCTACACCTTC. Translating gives CASSEKGQPNYGYTF. The chain uses TRBV18 and TRBJ1-2; perhaps TRBD1 as D (6 bases). The V end lost 5 bases, the J end lost 0 bases, and 13 bases lay between the germline ends. The CDR3 runs to 15 residues. The germline V gene encodes CDR1 KGHSH and CDR2 LQKENI. The entire variable domain, with the rest obtained from reference TRBV18 and TRBJ1-2, is as follows: NAGVMQNPRHLVRRRGQEARLRCSPMKGHSHVYWYRQLPEEGLKFMVYLQKENIIDESGMPKERFSAEFPKEGPSILRIQQVVRGDSAAYFCASSEKGQPNYGYTFGSGTRLTVV.

The chain joins TRBV29-1 to TRBJ2-3; TRBD1 is a possible D gene (6 bases). CDR1 and CDR2 (germline): SQVTM, ANQGSEA. This CDR3 contains 13 residues. Trimming left V 3 bases short and J 5 bases short, with 12 bases between. The CDR3 DNA sequence: TGCAGCGTTGATCGGACAGAAGGAGATACGCAGTATTTT. Translation gives CSVDRTEGDTQYF.

The chain carries TRBV6-2 or TRBV6-3 and TRBJ2-5; 12 bases line up with TRBD2. Germline CDR1 and CDR2: MNHEY and SVGEGT. CDR3 length: 16 amino acids. The V segment lost 4 bases and the J segment 2 bases; nucleotides outside the gene matches: 5. CDR3 DNA sequence: TGTGCCAGCAGTTCAACTAGCGGGAGGCCTCAAGAGACCCAGTACTTC. Encoded protein: CASSSTSGRPQETQYF.

CDR3 in amino acids: CASSLHLNYGYTF. For the CDR3, the DNA is TGTGCCAGCAGTTTACATCTAAACTATGGCTACACCTTC. The chain links TRBV28 to TRBJ1-2; D is ambiguous. The CDR3 is 13 amino acids. Looked up from germline, CDR1 is MDHEN and CDR2 is SYDVKM. V lost 2 bases and J 2 bases, leaving 6 bases between the germline ends.

The chain uses TRBV6-6 and TRBJ1-2; 8 nucleotides align to TRBD1. Germline CDR1 and CDR2: MNHNY and SVGAGI (reference sequence). The CDR3 has 16 amino acids. The V and J ends lost 2 bases and 6 bases, in that order; junction bases with no gene match: 11. The CDR3 nucleotides are TGTGCCAGCAGTTACGTTCAGGGGGCCTGGGGCAATGGCTACACCTTC. Protein sequence: CASSYVQGAWGNGYTF.

V usage is TRBV10-2 and J usage is TRBJ1-4; TRBD1 might be the D (5 bases). Trimming cost V 1 base and J 7 bases, with 16 bases left between them. The CDR3 spans 16 residues. Germline loops: CDR1 WSHSY, CDR2 SAAADI. CDR3 loop: CASSELSGTGVEKLFF. In DNA, the CDR3 is TGCGCCAGCAGTGAGTTGAGCGGGACGGGGGTTGAAAAACTGTTTTTT.

The chain recombines TRBV28 with TRBJ1-2; 7 bases agree with TRBD1. Germline CDR1 MDHEN, CDR2 SYDVKM. V lost 5 bases, J lost 2 bases, and 5 bases stayed unmatched. This CDR3 has 14 residues. The CDR3 protein is CASSSTGENYGYTF. DNA for the CDR3: TGTGCCAGCAGTAGTACAGGGGAGAACTATGGCTACACCTTC.

The CDR3 coding sequence is TGCAGCGTTGAACTCCCTCCCTCAGATACGCAGTATTTT. Its protein product is CSVELPPSDTQYF. The V call is TRBV29-1, the J call TRBJ2-3; D is uncertain. The CDR3 is made up of 13 amino acids. Germline V gene lookup returns CDR1 SQVTM and CDR2 ANQGSEA. V lost 2 bases to trimming and J lost 4 bases, with 10 bases between them.

The genes are TRBV11-3 and TRBJ1-2; D may be TRBD1 (5 bases). The CDR3 loop spans 15 amino acids. Trimming stripped 4 bases from V and 8 bases from J, with 20 bases between. The V gene's germline CDR1 is SGHNT and CDR2 YENEEA. The CDR3 region has the DNA TGTGCCAGCAGCTACCCCCATTTTCCGGGGGACGGCTACACCTTC. It translates to CASSYPHFPGDGYTF.

This rearrangement joins TRBV29-1 to TRBJ2-7; a possible D gene is TRBD1 (5 bases). The CDR3 has 13 amino acids. Germline lookup yields CDR1 SQVTM and CDR2 ANQGSEA. V lost 3 bases to trimming and J lost 1 base, with 10 bases between them. This CDR3 is CSVDRSGSYEQYF. In DNA form, the CDR3 reads TGCAGCGTTGATCGGTCAGGGTCCTACGAGCAGTACTTC.

This clone was detected a few times. The V call is TRBV2, the J call TRBJ2-5; no clear D. This CDR3 is 14 amino acids long. V shed 5 bases and J shed 5 bases, with 15 bases lying between them. CDR1 and CDR2 from the germline V gene are SNHLY and FYNNEI. In DNA form, the CDR3 reads TGTGCCAGCAGTCGTAATAGAGAGGTTGAGACCCAGTACTTC. Protein product: CASSRNREVETQYF.

This chain joins TRBV27 and TRBJ2-7, with a possible D match to TRBD1 (6 bases). The CDR3 runs 15 residues. The V end lost 5 bases, the J end lost 4 bases, and 18 bases lay between the germline ends. CDR1 and CDR2 (germline): MNHEY, SMNVEV (reference sequence). Here the CDR3 DNA reads TGTGCCAGCAGTCACACTTCGGCAGGGGCGTACGAGCAGTACTTC. Translation: CASSHTSAGAYEQYF.

V is TRBV25-1 and J is TRBJ2-5; D uncertain. The V and J ends lost 5 bases and 3 bases respectively, with 4 bases between them. Germline CDR1 MGHDK, CDR2 SYGVNS. This CDR3 contains 11 residues. In nucleotides, the CDR3 is TGTGCCAGCAGTTCCAAAGAGACCCAGTACTTC. It encodes CASSSKETQYF.

The V and J genes are TRBV28 and TRBJ1-6; 9 bases are a match to TRBD1. V lost 8 bases to trimming and J lost 8 bases; unmatched junction nucleotides: 7. Germline V gene data show CDR1 as MDHEN and CDR2 as SYDVKM. The CDR3 is made up of 14 amino acids. The CDR3 protein is CASGRDRADSPLHF. In nucleotides, the CDR3 is TGTGCCAGCGGCCGGGACAGGGCGGATTCACCCCTCCACTTT.

This clone appeared once. This chain connects TRBV5-5 to TRBJ1-3; D is unresolved. The CDR3 consists of 15 residues. CDR1 is SGHKS and CDR2 is YYEKEE in the germline V gene (reference sequence). The V end lost 1 base, the J end lost 0 bases, and 8 bases lay between the germline ends. The CDR3 DNA follows: TGTGCCAGCAGCTTGCTACAGCTCTCTGGAAACACCATATATTTT. Protein sequence: CASSLLQLSGNTIYF.

This chain uses TRBV3-1 (or the pseudogene TRBV3-2) with TRBJ1-6, with 7 bases aligning to TRBD1. With 4 bases clipped from V and 0 bases from J, the junction kept 3 bases outside the gene matches. The CDR3 has 16 amino acids. Germline CDR1 is LGHDT and CDR2 is YNNKEL (reference sequence). The CDR3 region is CASSPRGLSYNSPLHF. CDR3 sequence (DNA): TGTGCCAGCAGCCCTAGGGGGCTCTCCTATAATTCACCCCTCCACTTT.

The table lists this clone with a few counts. This chain links TRBV6-4 with TRBJ2-3, with TRBD2 as a possible D gene (5 bases). The length of the CDR3 is 14 residues. V gave up 5 bases and J gave up 1 base, with 10 bases separating them. Germline V gene lookup returns CDR1 MRHNA and CDR2 SNTAGT. The CDR3 nucleotides are TGTGCCAGCAGTATGGTGGGAGGCACAGATACGCAGTATTTT. Translation: CASSMVGGTDTQYF.

The chain recombines TRBV7-9 with TRBJ2-3; TRBD2 aligns across 9 bases. Looked up from germline, CDR1 is SEHNR and CDR2 is FQNEAQ (reference sequence). The CDR3 is made up of 16 amino acids. V lost 4 bases, J lost 5 bases, and 10 bases stayed unmatched. Written as DNA, the CDR3 is TGTGCCAGCAGCTCGGGGGAGAGCGGGAGGATAGATACGCAGTATTTT. This gives the protein CASSSGESGRIDTQYF.

V gene TRBV3-1 (or the pseudogene TRBV3-2) combines with J gene TRBJ2-7, with TRBD1 matching over 11 bases. Per germline, CDR1 LGHDT and CDR2 YNNKEL (reference sequence). The ends lost 4 bases at V and 4 bases at J; junction bases unmatched: 3. The CDR3 sequence is 14 residues long. Here the CDR3 DNA reads TGTGCCAGCAGCCCGGGACAGGGGGTATACGAGCAGTACTTC. Protein sequence: CASSPGQGVYEQYF.

The chain carries TRBV19 and TRBJ2-7, with D perhaps matching TRBD2 (5 bases). Trimming removed 5 bases at V and 2 bases at J, with 13 bases between. Germline assignment: CDR1 LNHDA and CDR2 SQIVND (reference sequence). The CDR3 extends over 14 amino acids. CDR3 protein: CASSLTGNAYEQYF. The DNA for the CDR3 is TGTGCCAGTAGTCTAACCGGGAATGCCTACGAGCAGTACTTC.

This chain connects TRBV28 to TRBJ1-3; possibly TRBD1 for D (6 bases). Germline CDR1 MDHEN, CDR2 SYDVKM. Trimming took 3 bases from V and 4 from J, leaving 13 bases between them. This CDR3 has 15 amino acids. This CDR3 reads CASSFRTVPGNTIYF. CDR3 nucleotides: TGTGCCAGCAGTTTCCGGACAGTCCCGGGAAACACCATATATTTT.

The chain employs TRBV7-9 and TRBJ2-7; 11 nucleotides align to TRBD1. The J segment lost 4 bases and the V segment lost 4 bases, leaving 6 bases of the junction unmatched. This CDR3 comprises 15 residues. Germline V gives CDR1 SEHNR, CDR2 FQNEAQ (reference sequence). In DNA form, the CDR3 reads TGTGCCAGCAGCTCGGACAGGGGGCATCGGTACGAGCAGTACTTC. This translates into CASSSDRGHRYEQYF.

The J gene is TRBJ2-5, the V gene TRBV5-1; 7 positions agree with TRBD2. Losses at the gene ends were 1 base for V and 4 bases for J; bases not matched to a gene: 4. The CDR3 runs 14 residues. Germline V gene sequence: CDR1 SGHRS, CDR2 YFSETQ. In DNA, the CDR3 is TGCGCCAGCAGCTTGAGGCCGGGAGGAGAGACCCAGTACTTC. Its protein product is CASSLRPGGETQYF. The variable domain in full, with the rest retrieved from reference TRBV5-1 and TRBJ2-5, is KAGVTQTPRYLIKTRGQQVTLSCSPISGHRSVSWYQQTPGQGLQFLFEYFSETQRNKGNFPGRFSGRQFSNSRSEMNVSTLELGDSALYLCASSLRPGGETQYFGPGTRLLVL.

The V call is TRBV29-1, the J call TRBJ1-4; D remains unclear. Trimming took off 3 bases at V and 5 bases at J, with 13 bases between the two ends. CDR3 length: 14 residues. Germline V lookup: CDR1 SQVTM, CDR2 ANQGSEA. CDR3 protein: CSVELAAVNEKLFF. The CDR3 DNA reads TGCAGCGTTGAGTTAGCGGCCGTAAATGAAAAACTGTTTTTT.

This sequence joins TRBV11-2 and TRBJ2-7; TRBD1 matches at 9 bases. The CDR3 has 15 amino acids. Germline lookup yields CDR1 SGHAT and CDR2 FQNNGV. J gave up 6 bases and V 1 base, and 7 bases lay outside the gene matches. The CDR3 bases are TGTGCCAGCAGCTTAGGCCTCGGGACAGGGTTCGAGCAGTACTTC. Its protein is CASSLGLGTGFEQYF.